The 29 T cell receptor beta chains reported below all come from one sample, sequenced in a study of cytomegalovirus exposure and HLA in healthy donors. The PCR ran on 60 Vbeta and 13 Jbeta primers. Method: immunoSEQ multiplex PCR; TCRdb's copy keeps in-frame clones and lacks some. The sample yields some 190,000 clones, 75% to 90% seen once. The sample was PBMCs. The receptors derive from a girl aged 10 to 17 in good health and CMV-seropositive.

The chain employs TRBV14 and TRBJ2-1, with 16 bases fitting TRBD2. The CDR3 has 14 amino acids. Germline CDR1 is SGHDN and CDR2 is FVKESK. After removal of 4 bases from V and 15 bases from J, the junction contained 6 bases not matched to a gene. The CDR3 loop reads CASSRMGTSGRVFF. The CDR3 DNA reads as TGTGCCAGCAGCCGGATGGGGACTAGCGGGAGGGTGTTCTTC. Combining the CDR3 with reference TRBV14 and TRBJ2-1 gives the whole variable domain EAGVTQFPSHSVIEKGQTVTLRCDPISGHDNLYWYRRVMGKEIKFLLHFVKESKQDESGMPNNRFLAERTGGTYSTLKVQPAELEDSGVYFCASSRMGTSGRVFFGPGTRLTVL.

In this sample, this clone turned up a few times. This rearrangement joins TRBV6-1 to TRBJ2-5, with D maybe TRBD1 (6 bases). The ends were cut back, 6 bases at V and 2 bases at J, with 13 bases in the middle. CDR3 length: 14 residues. Per germline, CDR1 MNHNS and CDR2 SASEGT. CDR3 loop: CASRSTGTQETQYF. DNA of the CDR3: TGTGCCAGCAGGAGTACCGGGACACAAGAGACCCAGTACTTC.

This clone showed up just once. This chain connects TRBV18 to TRBJ2-7; possible D gene TRBD1, 5 bases. CDR1 KGHSH and CDR2 LQKENI come from the germline V gene. The CDR3 length is 14 residues. V was trimmed by 3 bases and J by 6 bases, leaving 15 bases between them. The CDR3 reads CASSPLDPQGEQYF. CDR3 DNA: TGTGCCAGCTCACCCCTGGACCCCCAGGGCGAGCAGTACTTC.

The count of this clone is one. The V gene is TRBV5-1, the J gene TRBJ2-1; D remains unclear. Germline CDR1 and CDR2: SGHRS and YFSETQ. The CDR3 consists of 14 residues. V was cut by 7 bases and J by 5 bases, with 16 bases left in between. As DNA, the CDR3 is TGCGCCAGCGGTCGTGGCGGAGCAGACAATGAGCAGTTCTTC. Encoded protein: CASGRGGADNEQFF.

This clone was seen more than once but under ten times. The V gene is TRBV19, the J gene TRBJ1-2, with D tentatively TRBD1 (5 bases). Between the trimmed V and J ends, which lost 1 base and 3 bases, there was a span of 12 bases. CDR3 size: 15 residues. Germline V gene sequence: CDR1 LNHDA, CDR2 SQIVND (reference sequence). CDR3 protein: CASSIVGREDYGYTF. The CDR3 DNA is TGTGCCAGTAGTATAGTAGGCAGGGAAGACTATGGCTACACCTTC.

The rearrangement joins TRBV27 to TRBJ2-6; D may be TRBD1 (5 bases). Trimming shortened V by 2 bases and J by 0 bases, and 8 bases separated the two germline ends. The CDR3 has 16 amino acids. Germline V gene lookup returns CDR1 MNHEY and CDR2 SMNVEV (reference sequence). The CDR3, as DNA: TGTGCCAGCAGTTTAACAGGATTCTCTGGGGCCAACGTCCTGACTTTC. This encodes CASSLTGFSGANVLTF.

The chain links TRBV7-9 to TRBJ1-1; D is possibly TRBD1 (6 bases). V lost 4 bases to trimming and J lost 4 bases, with 13 bases between them. The germline CDR1 and CDR2 sequences are SEHNR and FQNEAQ (reference sequence). The CDR3 length is 14 residues. This CDR3 reads CASSSQGSGTEAFF. CDR3 bases: TGTGCCAGCAGCTCTCAGGGGAGCGGCACTGAAGCTTTCTTT.

This chain connects TRBV5-1 to TRBJ2-3; TRBD1 is a possible D gene (5 bases). Deletions cut 5 bases from V and 6 bases from J, with 16 bases between. This CDR3 is 14 amino acids long. Germline V gene lookup returns CDR1 SGHRS and CDR2 YFSETQ. For the CDR3, the DNA is TGCGCCAGCAGTCGCGTGCCAGGGTCGGATACGCAGTATTTT. It is translated as CASSRVPGSDTQYF.

The table lists this clone with a count of one. The junction and the germline gene differ at one end; a read error may be behind it. The J gene is TRBJ2-5, the V gene TRBV12-5; 9 bases match TRBD2. The CDR3 contains 12 residues. The germline V gene encodes CDR1 LGHNT and CDR2 FRNRAP. CDR3 region: CASGSRTSVFHF. The CDR3 nucleotides are TGTGCTAGTGGTTCCCGGACTAGCGTTTTTCACTTC.

The chain combines TRBV5-6 with TRBJ2-7; no reliable D call. Looked up from germline, CDR1 is SGHDT and CDR2 is YYEEEE. V lost 7 bases to trimming and J lost 0 bases, with 11 bases between them. The CDR3 totals 13 residues. The CDR3 DNA reads TGTGCCAGCGCCCCCCTGAGCTCCTACGAGCAGTACTTC. Amino acid sequence: CASAPLSSYEQYF.

The chain carries TRBV6-4 and TRBJ2-7; D is unresolved. The CDR3 is made up of 14 amino acids. Germline V CDR1 and CDR2: MRHNA, SNTAGT. Deletions cut 0 bases from V and 7 bases from J, with 13 bases between. This CDR3 is CASSDSAGSKEQYF. The CDR3 nucleotides are TGTGCCAGCAGTGACTCCGCAGGTTCGAAGGAGCAGTACTTC.

The chain uses TRBV6-6 and TRBJ2-5; the D gene is possibly TRBD1 (5 bases). V was cut by 5 bases and J by 7 bases, with 17 bases left in between. The CDR3 runs 14 residues. The germline CDR1 and CDR2 sequences are MNHNY and SVGAGI (reference sequence). The CDR3 nucleotides are TGTGCCAGCAGTGGGATGACAGAAGACGGGACCCAGTACTTC. Translated: CASSGMTEDGTQYF.

This chain connects TRBV30 to TRBJ2-3; D is perhaps TRBD1 (5 bases). Germline V gene data show CDR1 as GTSNPN and CDR2 as SVGIG (reference sequence). This CDR3 region has 17 residues. The V and J ends lost 5 bases and 7 bases respectively, with 28 bases between them. Written as DNA, the CDR3 is TGTGCCTGGTCTACCATGACAGCACAGTTCGGTCGGCATACGCAGTATTTT. Translated: CAWSTMTAQFGRHTQYF.

The V and J genes are TRBV2 and TRBJ2-3, with 10 bases that match TRBD1. J lost 6 bases, V lost 5 bases, and 8 bases had no gene match. Germline CDR1 SNHLY, CDR2 FYNNEI. The CDR3 runs 15 residues. The CDR3 DNA follows: TGTGCCAGCAGTCCGAGACAGGGGGCAGGTGATACGCAGTATTTT. It is translated as CASSPRQGAGDTQYF. The whole variable domain, filled in from reference TRBV2 and TRBJ2-3, reads EPEVTQTPSHQVTQMGQEVILRCVPISNHLYFYWYRQILGQKVEFLVSFYNNEISEKSEIFDDQFSVERPDGSNFTLKIRSTKLEDSAMYFCASSPRQGAGDTQYFGPGTRLTVL.

The chain has TRBV14 and TRBJ2-3; TRBD2 matches at 9 bases. The CDR3 sequence is 15 residues long. The junction had 8 bases not matched to a gene; V was cut back by 6 bases and J by 4 bases. Germline CDR1 reads SGHDN; CDR2 reads FVKESK. Here the CDR3 reads CASRNSGSRADTQYF. The CDR3 DNA is TGTGCCAGCAGGAATAGCGGGAGTAGGGCAGATACGCAGTATTTT. Full variable domain (rest looked up from reference TRBV14 and TRBJ2-3): EAGVTQFPSHSVIEKGQTVTLRCDPISGHDNLYWYRRVMGKEIKFLLHFVKESKQDESGMPNNRFLAERTGGTYSTLKVQPAELEDSGVYFCASRNSGSRADTQYFGPGTRLTVL.

This sequence joins TRBV5-4 and TRBJ2-3, with a tentative D call TRBD2 (6 bases). This CDR3 is 13 amino acids long. Germline V gene data show CDR1 as SGHNT and CDR2 as YYREEE (reference sequence). V was pared by 5 bases and J by 3 bases, with 10 bases between. CDR3 sequence (DNA): TGTGCCAGCAGGGAGGGCCCGACAGATACGCAGTATTTT. As protein: CASREGPTDTQYF.

V and J are TRBV7-9 and TRBJ2-1; 10 bases map to TRBD2. The CDR3 contains 14 residues. Germline V gene lookup returns CDR1 SEHNR and CDR2 FQNEAQ (reference sequence). Trimming took 7 bases from V and 12 from J; bases not matched to a gene: 12. CDR3: CASNPGTSGVGQFF. The CDR3 DNA sequence: TGTGCCAGCAACCCGGGCACTAGCGGGGTCGGGCAGTTCTTC.

The V gene is TRBV25-1, the J gene TRBJ2-5, with no clear D. The DNA end is a closer match to TRBJ2-7, so the J assignment may be wrong. CDR1 is MGHDK and CDR2 is SYGVNS in the germline V gene. CDR3 size: 11 residues. CDR3 in DNA: TGTGCCAGCAGTGGGTTCAACGAGCAGTACTTC. Protein sequence: CASSGFNEQYF.

The V gene is TRBV27, the J gene TRBJ2-3; D ambiguous. This CDR3 is built from 12 residues. Germline V gene data show CDR1 as MNHEY and CDR2 as SMNVEV (reference sequence). V was cut by 5 bases and J by 7 bases, with 10 bases left in between. The DNA for the CDR3 is TGTGCCAGCAGTCCCTCCCCCTATACGCAGTATTTT. Translating it yields CASSPSPYTQYF.

The gene calls are TRBV7-9 and TRBJ1-4; D gene ambiguous. Per the germline V gene, CDR1 is SEHNR and CDR2 is FQNEAQ (reference sequence). This CDR3 has 15 residues. V was shortened by 5 bases and J by 7 bases, with 17 bases between the two germline ends. Here the CDR3 DNA reads TGTGCCAGCAGCGACGTATCGGGGAGTAGTGAAAAACTGTTTTTT. Its translation is CASSDVSGSSEKLFF.

The chain links TRBV6-1 to TRBJ2-3; 7 nucleotides line up with TRBD1. V lost 6 bases and J lost 3; bases outside the gene matches: 9. Germline values: CDR1 MNHNS, CDR2 SASEGT. The length of the CDR3 is 15 residues. As DNA, the CDR3 is TGTGCCAGCAGCGAAAACAGGGGTTGGACAGATACGCAGTATTTT. Translating gives CASSENRGWTDTQYF.

The rearrangement links TRBV7-6 to TRBJ2-7; 10 positions agree with TRBD1. This CDR3 is built from 15 residues. Germline trimming cut 5 bases from V and 0 bases from J; bases unmatched to any gene: 4. Germline CDR1 and CDR2: SGHVS and FNYEAQ. CDR3 protein: CASSPGQGSSYEQYF. DNA for the CDR3: TGTGCCAGCAGCCCGGGACAGGGGTCCTCCTACGAGCAGTACTTC. Looking up the rest from reference TRBV7-6 and TRBJ2-7 gives the full variable domain: GAGVSQSPRYKVTKRGQDVALRCDPISGHVSLYWYRQALGQGPEFLTYFNYEAQQDKSGLPNDRFSAERPEGSISTLTIQRTEQRDSAMYRCASSPGQGSSYEQYFGPGTRLTVT.

A word on this clone: A junction boundary mismatches the germline segment, possibly from a read error. The chain combines TRBV30 with TRBJ2-5; 11 nucleotides line up with TRBD2. This CDR3 is built from 11 residues. Germline CDR1 and CDR2: GTSNPN and SVGIG (reference sequence). CDR3 DNA: TGTGCCTGGAGTGCTAGCGGGAGGTCGGACTTC. As protein: CAWSASGRSDF.

The chain joins TRBV7-2 to TRBJ2-3, with TRBD2 matching 11 bases. V shed 2 bases, J shed 4 bases, and the junction held 2 bases outside the gene matches. There are 15 residues in the CDR3. In germline, CDR1 is SGHTA, CDR2 FQGNSA. The CDR3 is CASSLIAGGADTQYF. The CDR3, as DNA: TGTGCCAGCAGCTTAATAGCGGGAGGGGCAGATACGCAGTATTTT.

The rearrangement links TRBV27 to TRBJ1-1; no clear D gene. The V gene lost 6 bases and the J gene lost 5 bases, with 19 bases spanning the gap. Germline V lookup: CDR1 MNHEY, CDR2 SMNVEV (reference sequence). There are 15 residues in the CDR3. Here the CDR3 reads CASRLSPLGRTEAFF. CDR3 in DNA: TGTGCCAGCAGATTAAGCCCCCTTGGGAGGACTGAAGCTTTCTTT.

The rearrangement links TRBV29-1 to TRBJ1-1; 8 bases are shared with TRBD1. CDR1 is SQVTM, CDR2 ANQGSEA, per germline. This CDR3 is built from 15 residues. The J segment lost 0 bases and the V segment lost 6 bases, leaving 9 bases of the junction unmatched. CDR3 bases: TGCAGCGTGATAAAACAGGGGGGGATGAACACTGAAGCTTTCTTT. It translates to CSVIKQGGMNTEAFF.

V is TRBV5-3 and J is TRBJ2-1, with TRBD2 identical over 8 bases. TRBV5-3 is labeled an ORF, and its function is uncertain. The CDR3 is made up of 14 amino acids. Trimming cost V 1 base and J 10 bases; bases outside gene matches: 7. This CDR3 is CARSLITSGTEQFF. CDR3 nucleotides: TGTGCCAGAAGCTTGATTACTAGCGGTACCGAGCAGTTCTTC.

The V gene is TRBV5-4, the J gene TRBJ1-5; unclear D gene. V was pared by 1 base and J by 0 bases, with 8 bases between. Germline CDR1 and CDR2: SGHNT and YYREEE (reference sequence). The CDR3 is made up of 15 amino acids. The CDR3 here is CASSLTGDSNQPQHF. Written as DNA, the CDR3 is TGTGCCAGCAGCTTGACCGGGGATAGCAATCAGCCCCAGCATTTT.

The chain has TRBV7-9 and TRBJ2-7, with D unclear. Germline loops: CDR1 SEHNR, CDR2 FQNEAQ (reference sequence). V shed 4 bases and J shed 2 bases, with 6 bases lying between them. This CDR3 is 12 amino acids long. DNA of the CDR3: TGTGCCAGCAGCTCCAACACCTACGAGCAGTACTTC. Amino acids: CASSSNTYEQYF.